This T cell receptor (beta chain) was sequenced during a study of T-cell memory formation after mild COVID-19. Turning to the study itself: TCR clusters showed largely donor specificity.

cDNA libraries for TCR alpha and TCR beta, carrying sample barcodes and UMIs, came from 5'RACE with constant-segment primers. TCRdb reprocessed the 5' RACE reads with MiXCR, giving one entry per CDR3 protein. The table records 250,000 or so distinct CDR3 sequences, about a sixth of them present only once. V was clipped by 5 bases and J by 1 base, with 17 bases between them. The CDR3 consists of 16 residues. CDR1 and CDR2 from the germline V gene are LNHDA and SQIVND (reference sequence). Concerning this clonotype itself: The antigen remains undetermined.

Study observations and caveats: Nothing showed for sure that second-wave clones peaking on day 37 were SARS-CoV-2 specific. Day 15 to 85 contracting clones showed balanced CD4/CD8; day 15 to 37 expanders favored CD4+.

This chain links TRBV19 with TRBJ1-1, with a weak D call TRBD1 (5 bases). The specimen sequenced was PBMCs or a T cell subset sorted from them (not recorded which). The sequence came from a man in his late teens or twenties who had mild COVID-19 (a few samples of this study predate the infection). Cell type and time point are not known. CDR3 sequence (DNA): TGTGCCAGTAGTCCGGCCGGGGCACGGGCGAACACTGAAGCTTTCTTT. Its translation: CASSPAGARANTEAFF.